This T cell receptor (beta chain) derives from a study of blood T cells in healthy people across ages. This clonotype came up a few times. Its antigen remains unidentified. Study-level findings and limits: Shifts in expanded clonotypes may have been confounded by donor CMV status, which was unknown.

Germline lookup yields CDR1 DFQATT and CDR2 SNEGSKA (reference sequence). Trimming left V 3 bases short and J 7 bases short, with 16 bases between. The CDR3 runs 14 residues. A second PCR of 7 to 11 cycles used a sample-barcoded 5' primer and a J-beta primer mix. A tag from a template-switch adaptor with 12 random nucleotides marked each cDNA molecule. Sequencing of every sample gave 2.5 million or more CDR3-containing paired-end reads. TCRdb reprocessed the 5' RACE reads with MiXCR, giving one entry per CDR3 protein. The sample includes hundreds of thousands of distinct CDR3 sequences, 35% to 50% seen only once; the top ten take roughly 30%.

The sequencing sample was made of blood. The J gene is TRBJ2-1, the V gene TRBV20-1; tentative D call: TRBD2 (7 bases). This clonotype was obtained from a man of 80 years or more in good health. In DNA, the CDR3 is TGCAGTGCTAGTAGGGGGAGGGGGACGAATGAGCAGTTCTTC. The encoded protein is CSASRGRGTNEQFF.